Here is one T cell receptor (beta chain) with its context. The PCR was carried out with 60 Vbeta primers and 13 Jbeta primers. Clones were sequenced by immunoSEQ multiplex PCR, and TCRdb holds only the in-frame ones, with some missing. The sample comprises about 170,000 clones, roughly 81% of which are singletons, and approximately 2.5% rests with the top ten. The data were taken from a study of cytomegalovirus exposure and HLA in healthy donors. The CDR3 runs 15 residues. Germline CDR1 is SGHTA and CDR2 is FQGTGA. Trimming at V came to 4 bases and at J to 6 bases, leaving 7 bases not matched to a gene.

The sequencing input was PBMCs. The clonotype comes from a man younger than 45 in good health and CMV-seropositive. The chain recombines TRBV7-3 with TRBJ2-2; 8 bases line up with TRBD1. The CDR3 is CASSSRTGIPGELFF. DNA of the CDR3: TGTGCCAGCAGCTCTAGGACAGGGATACCCGGGGAGCTGTTTTTT.